The 29 T cell receptor beta chains reported below all come from one sample, sequenced in a study of cytomegalovirus exposure and HLA in healthy donors. The PCR used 60 Vbeta and 13 Jbeta primers. The table came from immunoSEQ multiplex PCR; TCRdb's copy has only in-frame clones and leaves some out. Of more than 95,000 clones listed, 83% are singletons. The source material was PBMCs. Receptors were obtained from a man aged 18 to 35 in good health and CMV-seropositive.

V is TRBV19 and J is TRBJ1-4; TRBD1 agrees at 10 bases. J lost 8 bases, V lost 4 bases, and 10 bases had no gene match. CDR1 is LNHDA, CDR2 SQIVND, per germline (reference sequence). This CDR3 region has 16 residues. The CDR3 sequence: CASSKGTGEVLEKLFF. In nucleotides, the CDR3 is TGTGCCAGTAGTAAAGGGACAGGGGAAGTATTGGAAAAACTGTTTTTT.

The J gene is TRBJ2-7, the V gene TRBV5-6, with TRBD1 matching 7 bases. The CDR3 has 14 amino acids. V lost 4 bases and J lost 2; bases outside the gene matches: 6. From germline, CDR1 is SGHDT and CDR2 YYEEEE. Here the CDR3 DNA reads TGTGCCAGCAGCAACAGGGGAAGACCCTACGAGCAGTACTTC. The encoded protein is CASSNRGRPYEQYF.

This chain links TRBV6-5 with TRBJ2-7, with a weak D call TRBD1 (5 bases). The ends were cut back, 2 bases at V and 0 bases at J, with 8 bases in the middle. Germline-derived CDR1 and CDR2 are MNHEY and SVGAGI. This CDR3 contains 14 residues. The CDR3 protein is CASSYGQGSYEQYF. The CDR3 DNA follows: TGTGCCAGCAGTTACGGGCAGGGCTCCTACGAGCAGTACTTC.

The chain has TRBV7-6 and TRBJ1-6, with D perhaps TRBD1 (5 bases). The V gene lost 0 bases and the J gene lost 6 bases, with 6 bases spanning the gap. This CDR3 comprises 14 residues. CDR1 and CDR2 from the germline V gene are SGHVS and FNYEAQ. This CDR3 reads CASSLAGLNSPLHF. The DNA of the CDR3 is TGTGCCAGCAGCTTAGCGGGGCTTAATTCACCCCTCCACTTT.

This clone was recorded only once. For the CDR3, the DNA is TGTGCCAGCCGGAACTTACTAGCGGTGGTAACGGATACGCAGTATTTT. Its protein product is CASRNLLAVVTDTQYF. V is TRBV5-6 and J is TRBJ2-3; 8 bases are shared with TRBD2. This CDR3 has 16 amino acids. Germline CDR1 SGHDT, CDR2 YYEEEE. Losses at the gene ends were 7 bases for V and 6 bases for J; bases not matched to a gene: 16.

This clone was detected only once. This sequence joins TRBV18 and TRBJ2-1; D might be TRBD1 (6 bases). Looked up from germline, CDR1 is KGHSH and CDR2 is LQKENI. The CDR3 spans 14 residues. Between the trimmed V and J ends, which lost 5 bases and 5 bases, there was a span of 13 bases. CDR3 nucleotides: TGTGCCAGCTCAAATGGACAGATAAACAATGAGCAGTTCTTC. Amino acid sequence: CASSNGQINNEQFF.

V and J are TRBV25-1 and TRBJ2-3; perhaps TRBD1 as D (6 bases). CDR1 and CDR2 (germline): MGHDK, SYGVNS. Trimming stripped 8 bases from V and 3 bases from J, with 15 bases between. The CDR3 sequence is 14 residues long. CDR3 bases: TGTGCCAGCGGAGAGCGAGGGGGAACAGATACGCAGTATTTT. Protein: CASGERGGTDTQYF.

This chain links TRBV28 with TRBJ2-1; the match to TRBD2 covers 10 bases. Germline assignment: CDR1 MDHEN and CDR2 SYDVKM. The CDR3 consists of 14 residues. V shed 3 bases, J shed 10 bases, and the junction held 6 bases outside the gene matches. In nucleotides, the CDR3 is TGTGCCAGCAGTTTGAGCGGGGGGGCGGAGGAGCAGTTCTTC. It translates to CASSLSGGAEEQFF.

The rearrangement uses TRBV27 and TRBJ1-5; the match to TRBD1 covers 8 bases. CDR3 length: 15 amino acids. Germline assignment: CDR1 MNHEY and CDR2 SMNVEV (reference sequence). Trimming removed 2 bases from V and 5 bases from J; junction bases left unmatched: 5. CDR3 DNA: TGTGCCAGCAGTTTAGGGACAGGAGGAGATCAGCCCCAGCATTTT. Translation gives CASSLGTGGDQPQHF.

A single count supports this clone. The rearrangement uses TRBV2 and TRBJ1-6; D call uncertain. This CDR3 has 15 residues. CDR1 is SNHLY, CDR2 FYNNEI, per germline. The ends were cut back, 6 bases at V and 0 bases at J, with 9 bases in the middle. The CDR3 reads CASRSGSSYNSPLHF. In nucleotides, the CDR3 is TGTGCCAGCAGGTCGGGGAGCTCCTATAATTCACCCCTCCACTTT.

This clone was seen more than once but under ten times. CDR3 sequence: CAWSFGQGLSYEQYF. CDR3 nucleotide sequence: TGTGCCTGGAGTTTCGGACAGGGCCTCTCCTACGAGCAGTACTTC. The J gene is TRBJ2-7, the V gene TRBV30; 8 nucleotides match TRBD1. There are 15 residues in the CDR3. Unmatched junction bases numbered 6, after V lost 2 bases and J lost 0 bases. Per germline, CDR1 GTSNPN and CDR2 SVGIG (reference sequence).

This clone was detected a few times. The V call is TRBV4-1, the J call TRBJ2-1; 9 nucleotides match TRBD1. J gave up 6 bases and V 0 bases, and 6 bases lay outside the gene matches. CDR3 length: 16 amino acids. The germline V gene has CDR1 MGHRA and CDR2 YSYEKL. The CDR3 is CASSQDDRGGFNEQFF. For the CDR3, the DNA is TGCGCCAGCAGCCAAGATGACAGGGGGGGATTCAATGAGCAGTTCTTC.

V gene TRBV14 combines with J gene TRBJ2-2; D may be TRBD2 (6 bases). Trimming pared 0 bases from V and 4 bases from J, leaving 21 bases between. The germline V gene encodes CDR1 SGHDN and CDR2 FVKESK. The CDR3 consists of 19 residues. CDR3 sequence reads: CASSQDQGFGGQATGELFF. The CDR3, as DNA: TGTGCCAGCAGCCAAGATCAGGGATTCGGGGGTCAGGCCACCGGGGAGCTGTTTTTT.

This chain joins TRBV18 and TRBJ2-7; 10 nucleotides align to TRBD2. Trimming took 2 bases from V and 2 from J; bases not matched to a gene: 6. Germline CDR1 reads KGHSH; CDR2 reads LQKENI. This CDR3 is built from 16 residues. CDR3 region: CASSPVPSGGTYEQYF. DNA of the CDR3: TGTGCCAGCTCACCAGTACCTAGCGGGGGAACCTACGAGCAGTACTTC.

There are a few counts of this clone. The J gene is TRBJ2-7, the V gene TRBV6-5; TRBD2 aligns across 8 bases. Trimming cost V 2 bases and J 1 base; bases outside gene matches: 7. This CDR3 has 16 amino acids. Germline CDR1 MNHEY, CDR2 SVGAGI. Written as DNA, the CDR3 is TGTGCCAGCAGTTACGTTGCGGGGGGAGCTTCCTACGAGCAGTACTTC. As protein: CASSYVAGGASYEQYF.

V usage is TRBV7-8 and J usage is TRBJ2-7; tentatively, D is TRBD1 (6 bases). CDR1 SGHVS and CDR2 FQNEAQ come from the germline V gene. Trimming left V 5 bases short and J 0 bases short, with 23 bases between. The CDR3 is 18 amino acids. The CDR3 DNA follows: TGTGCCAGCAGCATGCAGGGGTACTTTCAGGGACACTCCTACGAGCAGTACTTC. Amino acid sequence: CASSMQGYFQGHSYEQYF.

As for this clone: One junction end disagrees with the germline gene, perhaps due to a read error. This chain links TRBV30 with TRBJ2-4, with TRBD1 matching over 7 bases. The CDR3 totals 13 residues. The germline gives CDR1 GTSNPN, CDR2 SVGIG (reference sequence). CDR3: CAWSKGAKNIQCF. Written as DNA, the CDR3 is TGTGCCTGGAGTAAGGGGGCCAAAAACATTCAGTGCTTC.

This clone was recorded many times. This sample also contains other DNA sequences that code for the same CDR3. The J gene is TRBJ1-2, the V gene TRBV6-1; TRBD1 matches at 9 bases. The CDR3 loop spans 14 amino acids. CDR1 MNHNS and CDR2 SASEGT come from the germline V gene. V was clipped by 1 base and J by 3 bases; unmatched bases: 0. This CDR3 is CASSEGQGDYGYTF. The CDR3 nucleotides read TGTGCCAGCAGTGAAGGACAGGGGGACTATGGCTACACCTTC.

Note on this clone: The identical CDR3 is also encoded by other nucleotide sequences in the sample. The gene calls are TRBV19 and TRBJ2-5, with 14 bases lining up with TRBD2. Germline V gives CDR1 LNHDA, CDR2 SQIVND (reference sequence). The ends lost 5 bases at V and 5 bases at J; junction bases unmatched: 4. The CDR3 spans 15 residues. The CDR3 DNA is TGTGCCAGTAGTTCTCGGACTAGCGGGGGGGAGACCCAGTACTTC. Amino acids: CASSSRTSGGETQYF.

CDR3 coding DNA: TGTGCCAGCAGCTTAAGGTTACCGGGGAACACTGAAGCTTTCTTT. Residues: CASSLRLPGNTEAFF. V gene TRBV11-2 combines with J gene TRBJ1-1; D gene ambiguous. Germline V gene sequence: CDR1 SGHAT, CDR2 FQNNGV. The V and J ends lost 2 bases and 1 base respectively, with 11 bases between them. The CDR3 extends over 15 amino acids.

V usage is TRBV30 and J usage is TRBJ2-3; TRBD1 aligns across 10 bases. The germline gives CDR1 GTSNPN, CDR2 SVGIG (reference sequence). This CDR3 has 11 residues. DNA for the CDR3: TGTGCTCGGGACAGGGGAGATACGCAGTATTTT. Its translation is CARDRGDTQYF.

This sequence joins TRBV5-1 and TRBJ1-1; no clear D. The CDR3 has 14 residues. Germline V gene lookup returns CDR1 SGHRS and CDR2 YFSETQ. With 0 bases removed from V and 4 bases from J, the gap between germline ends came to 10 bases. The CDR3 DNA is TGCGCCAGCAGCTTGGCGCCCCCGGGCACTGAAGCTTTCTTT. Its translation is CASSLAPPGTEAFF.

The rearrangement joins TRBV11-3 to TRBJ2-2; D is uncertain. This CDR3 region has 12 residues. The germline gives CDR1 SGHNT, CDR2 YENEEA. V shed 5 bases and J shed 2 bases, with 3 bases lying between them. CDR3 protein: CASSLNTGELFF. DNA for the CDR3: TGTGCCAGCAGCCTTAACACCGGGGAGCTGTTTTTT.

The chain employs TRBV5-6 and TRBJ2-7, with 8 bases matching TRBD2. V trimming: 2 bases; J trimming: 6 bases; junction bases outside the gene matches: 10. From germline, CDR1 is SGHDT and CDR2 YYEEEE. The CDR3 loop spans 15 amino acids. The CDR3: CASSFSTSALTEQYF. The DNA of the CDR3 is TGTGCCAGCAGCTTTTCGACTAGCGCCCTCACCGAGCAGTACTTC.

The chain carries TRBV29-1 and TRBJ2-1; TRBD2 agrees at 10 bases. V dropped 8 bases and J dropped 4; count of bases not matched to a gene: 5. The germline V gene encodes CDR1 SQVTM and CDR2 ANQGSEA. The CDR3 sequence is 13 residues long. This CDR3 reads CSSLAGDYNEQFF. The CDR3 DNA is TGCAGCTCTCTAGCGGGGGATTACAATGAGCAGTTCTTC.

The rearrangement links TRBV7-8 to TRBJ2-3; 8 bases map to TRBD2. Germline CDR1 reads SGHVS; CDR2 reads FQNEAQ. The CDR3 is 15 residues long. V lost 1 base to trimming and J lost 5 bases; unmatched junction nucleotides: 5. CDR3 in DNA: TGTGCCAGCAGCTTAGAAGGCGGGGGGCAAGATACGCAGTATTTT. This gives the protein CASSLEGGGQDTQYF.

The V call is TRBV5-4, the J call TRBJ2-3, with 11 bases identical to TRBD2. Per the germline V gene, CDR1 is SGHNT and CDR2 is YYREEE (reference sequence). This CDR3 comprises 15 residues. Trimming cost V 4 bases and J 6 bases; bases outside gene matches: 7. DNA of the CDR3: TGTGCCAGCAGCCTTAGCGGGGGGGCCACGGATACGCAGTATTTT. Translating gives CASSLSGGATDTQYF.

V and J are TRBV27 and TRBJ1-6; 9 nucleotides line up with TRBD1. With 0 bases clipped from V and 10 bases from J, the junction kept 16 bases outside the gene matches. The CDR3 is 19 amino acids. The V gene's germline CDR1 is MNHEY and CDR2 SMNVEV (reference sequence). As DNA, the CDR3 is TGTGCCAGCAGTTTATCCCCGGGACAGGGAAATATTTATTCCTCACCCCTCCACTTT. Translating it yields CASSLSPGQGNIYSSPLHF.

The CDR3 here is CASRPSRQGDSPLHF. The CDR3 region has the DNA TGCGCCAGCAGGCCGTCAAGACAGGGGGATTCACCCCTCCACTTT. This chain joins TRBV4-1 and TRBJ1-6, with TRBD1 matching 9 bases. After removal of 6 bases from V and 8 bases from J, the junction contained 8 bases not matched to a gene. CDR1 and CDR2 (germline): MGHRA, YSYEKL. This CDR3 is built from 15 residues.